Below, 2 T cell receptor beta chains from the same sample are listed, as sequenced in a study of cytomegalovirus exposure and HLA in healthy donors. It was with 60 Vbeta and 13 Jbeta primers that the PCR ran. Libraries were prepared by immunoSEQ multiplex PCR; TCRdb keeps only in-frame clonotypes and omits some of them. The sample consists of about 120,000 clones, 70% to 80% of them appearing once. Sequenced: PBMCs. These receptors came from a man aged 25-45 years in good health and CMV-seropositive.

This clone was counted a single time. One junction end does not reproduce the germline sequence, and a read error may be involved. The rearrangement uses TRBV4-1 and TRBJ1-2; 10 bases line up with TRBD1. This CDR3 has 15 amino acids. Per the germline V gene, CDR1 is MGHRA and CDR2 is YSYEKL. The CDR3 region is CASSQGQGAYYSYTF. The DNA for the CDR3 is TGCGCCAGCAGCCAAGGACAGGGGGCCTACTATAGCTACACCTTC.

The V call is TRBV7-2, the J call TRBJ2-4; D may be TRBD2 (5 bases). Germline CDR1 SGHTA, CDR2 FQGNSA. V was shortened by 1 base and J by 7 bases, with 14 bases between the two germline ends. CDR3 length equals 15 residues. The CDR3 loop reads CASSLGWVGVNIQYF. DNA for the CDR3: TGTGCCAGCAGCTTAGGATGGGTGGGAGTGAACATTCAGTACTTC.